The next 5 T cell receptor beta chains were all read from a single sample in a study of T cell responses to AZD1222 COVID-19 vaccine. Profiled with immunoSEQ multiplex PCR; TCRdb holds only in-frame clones, not every one. This sample has about 120,000 clones, with roughly 89% found just once. The specimen comprised peripheral blood, sampled on day 0 of AZD1222 vaccination. These TCRs come from an adult in good health.

CDR3 sequence (DNA): TGTGCCAGCAGCGGAGCTGGGGGAGTTGGGACCGGGGAGCTGTTTTTT. It specifies CASSGAGGVGTGELFF. The chain is built from TRBV11-2 and TRBJ2-2; either TRBD1 or TRBD2 may fit D (5 bases each). The ends were cut back, 5 bases at V and 5 bases at J, with 18 bases in the middle. CDR1 is SGHAT, CDR2 FQNNGV, per germline. The CDR3 runs 16 residues.

The chain combines TRBV23-1 with TRBJ1-3; no clear D. TRBV23-1 is filed as an ORF, its function uncertain. The CDR3 length is 19 residues. V was trimmed by 3 bases and J by 0 bases, leaving 21 bases between them. The CDR3 is CASSHGPAPAGSSGNTIYF. The CDR3 DNA is TGCGCCAGCAGTCATGGTCCGGCCCCAGCCGGGAGCTCTGGAAACACCATATATTTT.

The chain has TRBV4-1 and TRBJ1-3; D is possibly TRBD1 (5 bases). Germline V gene data show CDR1 as MGHRA and CDR2 as YSYEKL. V lost 2 bases and J lost 0, with 5 bases in between. The CDR3 runs to 14 residues. Written as DNA, the CDR3 is TGCGCCAGCAGCCAACAGGGCTCTGGAAACACCATATATTTT. This sequence encodes CASSQQGSGNTIYF.

The chain combines TRBV6-6 with TRBJ1-1, with D uncertain. Germline V lookup: CDR1 MNHNY, CDR2 SVGAGI (reference sequence). V was clipped by 2 bases and J by 0 bases, with 7 bases between them. The CDR3 loop spans 14 amino acids. CDR3 in DNA: TGTGCCAGCAGTTACCAACACCTGAACACTGAAGCTTTCTTT. As protein: CASSYQHLNTEAFF.

The rearrangement joins TRBV24-1 to TRBJ1-2; D gene unclear. Germline values: CDR1 KGHDR, CDR2 SFDVKD. Trimming removed 4 bases at V and 8 bases at J, with 7 bases between. The CDR3 contains 11 residues. The CDR3 bases are TGTGCCACCAGTGACTCCCAGGGCTACACCTTC. It encodes CATSDSQGYTF.